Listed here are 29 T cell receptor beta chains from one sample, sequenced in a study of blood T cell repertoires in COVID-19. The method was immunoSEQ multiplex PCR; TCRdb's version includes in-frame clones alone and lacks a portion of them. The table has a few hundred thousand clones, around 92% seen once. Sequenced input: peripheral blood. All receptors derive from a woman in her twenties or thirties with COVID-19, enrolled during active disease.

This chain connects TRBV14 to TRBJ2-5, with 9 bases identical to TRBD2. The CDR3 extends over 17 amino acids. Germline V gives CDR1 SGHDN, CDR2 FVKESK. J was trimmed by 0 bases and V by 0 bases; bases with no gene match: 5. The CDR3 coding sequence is TGTGCCAGCAGCCAAGAAGGTAGCGGGGGTCACCAAGAGACCCAGTACTTC. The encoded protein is CASSQEGSGGHQETQYF. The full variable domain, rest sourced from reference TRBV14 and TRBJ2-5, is EAGVTQFPSHSVIEKGQTVTLRCDPISGHDNLYWYRRVMGKEIKFLLHFVKESKQDESGMPNNRFLAERTGGTYSTLKVQPAELEDSGVYFCASSQEGSGGHQETQYFGPGTRLLVL.

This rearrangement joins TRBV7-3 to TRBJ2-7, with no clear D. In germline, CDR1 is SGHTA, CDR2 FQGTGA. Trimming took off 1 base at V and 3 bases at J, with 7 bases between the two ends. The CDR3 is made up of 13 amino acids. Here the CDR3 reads CASSLSPSYEQYF. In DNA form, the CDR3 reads TGTGCCAGCAGCTTAAGCCCTAGCTACGAGCAGTACTTC.

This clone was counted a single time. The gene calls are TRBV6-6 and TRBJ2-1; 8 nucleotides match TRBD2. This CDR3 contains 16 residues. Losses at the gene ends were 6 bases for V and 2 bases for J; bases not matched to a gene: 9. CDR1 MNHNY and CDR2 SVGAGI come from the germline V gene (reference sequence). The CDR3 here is CASSRRSGGPYNEQFF. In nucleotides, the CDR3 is TGTGCCAGCAGCCGCCGGAGCGGGGGCCCCTACAATGAGCAGTTCTTC.

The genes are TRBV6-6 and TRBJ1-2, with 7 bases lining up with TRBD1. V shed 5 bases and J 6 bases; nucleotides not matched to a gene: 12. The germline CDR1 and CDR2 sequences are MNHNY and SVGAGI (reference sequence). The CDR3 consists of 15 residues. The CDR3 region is CASSPIGTAENGYTF. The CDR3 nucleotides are TGTGCCAGCAGTCCTATAGGGACAGCAGAGAATGGCTACACCTTC.

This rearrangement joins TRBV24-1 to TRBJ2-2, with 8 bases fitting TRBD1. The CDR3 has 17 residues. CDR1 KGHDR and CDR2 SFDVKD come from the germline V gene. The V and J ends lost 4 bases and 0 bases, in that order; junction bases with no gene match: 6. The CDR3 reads CATSEPGTGTNTGELFF. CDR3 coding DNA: TGTGCCACCAGTGAGCCAGGGACAGGAACGAACACCGGGGAGCTGTTTTTT.

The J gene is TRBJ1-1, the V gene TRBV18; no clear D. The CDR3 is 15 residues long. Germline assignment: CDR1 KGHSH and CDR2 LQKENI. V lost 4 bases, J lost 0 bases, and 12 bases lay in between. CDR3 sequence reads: CASSLLQTMNTEAFF. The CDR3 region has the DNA TGTGCCAGCTCACTACTACAGACTATGAACACTGAAGCTTTCTTT. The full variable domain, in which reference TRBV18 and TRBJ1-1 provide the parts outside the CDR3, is NAGVMQNPRHLVRRRGQEARLRCSPMKGHSHVYWYRQLPEEGLKFMVYLQKENIIDESGMPKERFSAEFPKEGPSILRIQQVVRGDSAAYFCASSLLQTMNTEAFFGQGTRLTVV.

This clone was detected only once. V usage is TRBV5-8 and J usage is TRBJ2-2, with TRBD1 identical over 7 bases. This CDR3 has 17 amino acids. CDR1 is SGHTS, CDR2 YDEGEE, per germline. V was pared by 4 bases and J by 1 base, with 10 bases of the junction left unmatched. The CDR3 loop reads CASSQFPGTVNTGELFF. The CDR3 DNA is TGTGCCAGCAGCCAATTTCCCGGGACAGTGAACACCGGGGAGCTGTTTTTT.

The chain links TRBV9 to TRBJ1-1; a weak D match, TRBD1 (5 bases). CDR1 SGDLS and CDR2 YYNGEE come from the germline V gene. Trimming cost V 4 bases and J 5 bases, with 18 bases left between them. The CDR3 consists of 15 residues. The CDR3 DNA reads TGTGCCAGCAGCCCGTGGGGTAGGGGTGGAACTGAAGCTTTCTTT. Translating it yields CASSPWGRGGTEAFF.

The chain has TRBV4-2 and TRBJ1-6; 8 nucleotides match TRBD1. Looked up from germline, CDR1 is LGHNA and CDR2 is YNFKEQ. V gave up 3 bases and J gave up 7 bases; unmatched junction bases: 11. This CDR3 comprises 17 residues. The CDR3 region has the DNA TGTGCCAGCAGCCAGGAATACAGGGGGGGTAGAAATTCACCCCTCCACTTT. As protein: CASSQEYRGGRNSPLHF.

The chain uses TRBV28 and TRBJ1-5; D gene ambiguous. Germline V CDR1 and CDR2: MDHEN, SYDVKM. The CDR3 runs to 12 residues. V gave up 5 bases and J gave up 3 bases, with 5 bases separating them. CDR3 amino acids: CASSLLNQPQHF. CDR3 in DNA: TGTGCCAGCAGTCTCCTCAATCAGCCCCAGCATTTT.

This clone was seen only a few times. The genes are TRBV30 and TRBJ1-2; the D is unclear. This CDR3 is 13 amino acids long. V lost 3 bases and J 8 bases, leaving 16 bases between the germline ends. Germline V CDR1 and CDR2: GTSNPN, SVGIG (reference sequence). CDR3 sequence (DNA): TGTGCCTGGAGGAGGGCCGAAAAGGGAGGCTACACCTTC. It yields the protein CAWRRAEKGGYTF. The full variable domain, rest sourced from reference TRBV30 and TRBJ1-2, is SQTIHQWPATLVQPVGSPLSLECTVEGTSNPNLYWYRQAAGRGLQLLFYSVGIGQISSEVPQNLSASRPQDRQFILSSKKLLLSDSGFYLCAWRRAEKGGYTFGSGTRLTVV.

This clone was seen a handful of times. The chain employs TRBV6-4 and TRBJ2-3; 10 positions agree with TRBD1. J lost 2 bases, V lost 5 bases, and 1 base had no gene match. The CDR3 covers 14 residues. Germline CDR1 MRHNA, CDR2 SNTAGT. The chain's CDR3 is CASSRQGATDTQYF. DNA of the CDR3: TGTGCCAGCAGTCGACAGGGGGCCACAGATACGCAGTATTTT.

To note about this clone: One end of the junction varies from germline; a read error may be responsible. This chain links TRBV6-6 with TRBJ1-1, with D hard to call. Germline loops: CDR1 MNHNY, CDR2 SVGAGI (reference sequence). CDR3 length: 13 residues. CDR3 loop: CASSAGERVGGVF. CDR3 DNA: TGTGCCAGCAGTGCAGGAGAACGAGTTGGAGGAGTCTTT.

DNA for the CDR3: TGTGCCAGCAGCTTCCGGACAGGGGGCTTTTATAATTCACCCCTCCACTTT. Protein product: CASSFRTGGFYNSPLHF. The chain employs TRBV5-6 and TRBJ1-6; 11 bases align to TRBD1. CDR1 SGHDT and CDR2 YYEEEE come from the germline V gene. This CDR3 comprises 17 residues. The trim removed 2 bases at V and 4 bases at J, leaving 5 bases unmatched.

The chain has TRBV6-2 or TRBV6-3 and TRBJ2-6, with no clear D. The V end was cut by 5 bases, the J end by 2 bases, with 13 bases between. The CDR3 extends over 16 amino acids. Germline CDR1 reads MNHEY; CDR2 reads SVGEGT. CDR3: CASSALVSTGANVLTF. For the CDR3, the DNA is TGTGCCAGCAGTGCCCTTGTTAGCACTGGGGCCAACGTCCTGACTTTC.

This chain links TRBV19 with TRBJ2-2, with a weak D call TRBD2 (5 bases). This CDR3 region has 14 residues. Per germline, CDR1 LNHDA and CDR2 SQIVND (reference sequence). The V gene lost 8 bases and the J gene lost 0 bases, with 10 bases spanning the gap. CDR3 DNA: TGTGCCAGTTCGAGCGGTACGAACACCGGGGAGCTGTTTTTT. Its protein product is CASSSGTNTGELFF.

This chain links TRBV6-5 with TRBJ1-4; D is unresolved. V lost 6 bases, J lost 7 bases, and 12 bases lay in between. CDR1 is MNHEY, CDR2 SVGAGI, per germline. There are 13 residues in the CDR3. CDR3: CASSPGEGEKLFF. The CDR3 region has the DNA TGTGCCAGCAGCCCCGGGGAGGGTGAAAAACTGTTTTTT.

Here the CDR3 DNA reads TGTGCCAGCAGCTTCACAGGGGGCGAGGCTTTCTTT. The encoded protein is CASSFTGGEAFF. This chain connects TRBV13 to TRBJ1-1; 9 bases line up with TRBD1. V dropped 3 bases and J dropped 11; count of bases not matched to a gene: 4. Germline values: CDR1 PRHDT, CDR2 FYEKMQ (reference sequence). This CDR3 spans 12 amino acids.

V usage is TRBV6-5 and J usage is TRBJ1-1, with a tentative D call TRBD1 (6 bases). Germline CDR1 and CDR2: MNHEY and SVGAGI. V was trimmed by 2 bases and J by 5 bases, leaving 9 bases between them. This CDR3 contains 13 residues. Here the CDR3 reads CASSYGTPTEAFF. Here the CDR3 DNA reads TGTGCCAGCAGTTACGGGACACCAACTGAAGCTTTCTTT.

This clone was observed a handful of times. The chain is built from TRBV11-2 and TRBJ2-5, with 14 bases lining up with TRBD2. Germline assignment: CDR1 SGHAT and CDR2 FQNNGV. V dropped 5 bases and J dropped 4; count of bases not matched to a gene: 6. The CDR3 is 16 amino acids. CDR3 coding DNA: TGTGCCAGCAGCGCGAGGACTAGCGGGGGGACAGAGACCCAGTACTTC. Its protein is CASSARTSGGTETQYF.

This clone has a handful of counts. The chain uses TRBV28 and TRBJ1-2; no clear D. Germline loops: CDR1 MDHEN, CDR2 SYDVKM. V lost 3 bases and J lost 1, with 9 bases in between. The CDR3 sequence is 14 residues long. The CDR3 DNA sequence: TGTGCCAGCAGTTTTCGGGTTGTTAACTATGGCTACACCTTC. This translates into CASSFRVVNYGYTF.

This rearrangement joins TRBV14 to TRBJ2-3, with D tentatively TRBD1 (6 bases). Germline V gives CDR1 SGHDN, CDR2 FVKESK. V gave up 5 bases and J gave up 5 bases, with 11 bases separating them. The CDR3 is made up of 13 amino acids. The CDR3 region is CASSGGLRDTQYF. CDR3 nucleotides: TGTGCCAGCAGCGGGGGCCTGAGAGATACGCAGTATTTT.

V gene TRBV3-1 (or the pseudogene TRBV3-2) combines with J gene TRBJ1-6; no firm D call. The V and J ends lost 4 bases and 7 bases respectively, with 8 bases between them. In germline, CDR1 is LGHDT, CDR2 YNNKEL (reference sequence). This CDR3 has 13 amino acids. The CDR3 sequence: CASSLTGNSPLHF. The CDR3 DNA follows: TGTGCCAGCAGCCTCACGGGAAATTCACCCCTCCACTTT.

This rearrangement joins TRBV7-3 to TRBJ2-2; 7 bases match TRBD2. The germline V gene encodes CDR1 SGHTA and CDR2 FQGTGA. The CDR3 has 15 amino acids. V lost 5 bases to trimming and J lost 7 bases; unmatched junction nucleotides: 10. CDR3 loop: CASSLLGGDYGELFF. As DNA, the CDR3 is TGTGCCAGCAGCCTACTTGGCGGGGACTACGGGGAGCTGTTTTTT.

This chain's CDR3 is CASSQEIALNEKLFF. CDR3 DNA sequence: TGTGCCAGCAGCCAAGAGATAGCCTTGAATGAAAAACTGTTTTTT. V usage is TRBV7-2 and J usage is TRBJ1-4; D call uncertain. Germline values: CDR1 SGHTA, CDR2 FQGNSA. The CDR3 is 15 amino acids. Trimming left V 5 bases short and J 5 bases short, with 15 bases between. Full variable domain (rest looked up from reference TRBV7-2 and TRBJ1-4): GAGVSQSPSNKVTEKGKDVELRCDPISGHTALYWYRQSLGQGLEFLIYFQGNSAPDKSGLPSDRFSAERTGGSVSTLTIQRTQQEDSAVYLCASSQEIALNEKLFFGSGTQLSVL.

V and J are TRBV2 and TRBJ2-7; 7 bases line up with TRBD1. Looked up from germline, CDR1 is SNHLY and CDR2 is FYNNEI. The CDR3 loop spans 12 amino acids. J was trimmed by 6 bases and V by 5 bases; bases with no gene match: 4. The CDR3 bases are TGTGCCAGCAGTAACAGGGGTAGCGAGCAGTACTTC. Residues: CASSNRGSEQYF.

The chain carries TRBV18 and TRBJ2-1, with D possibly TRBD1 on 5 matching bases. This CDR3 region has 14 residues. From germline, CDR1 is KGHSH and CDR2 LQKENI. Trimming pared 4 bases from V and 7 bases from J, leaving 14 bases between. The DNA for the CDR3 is TGTGCCAGCTCACTCAACAGGTTGGGGAATGAGCAGTTCTTC. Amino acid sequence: CASSLNRLGNEQFF.

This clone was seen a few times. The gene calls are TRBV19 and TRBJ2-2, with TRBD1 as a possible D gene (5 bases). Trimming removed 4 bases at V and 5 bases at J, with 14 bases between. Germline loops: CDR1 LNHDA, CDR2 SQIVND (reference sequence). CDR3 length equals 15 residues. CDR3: CASSTSQGPTGELFF. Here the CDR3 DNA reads TGTGCCAGTAGTACCTCCCAGGGTCCAACCGGGGAGCTGTTTTTT.

CDR3 sequence reads: CASSRTGNYEQYV. The CDR3 DNA reads as TGCGCCAGCAGTCGGACCGGGAACTACGAGCAGTACGTC. J is TRBJ2-7 and V is TRBV5-1; D perhaps matches TRBD2 (5 bases). Trimming left V 5 bases short and J 3 bases short, with 12 bases between. The CDR3 has 13 residues. From germline, CDR1 is SGHRS and CDR2 YFSETQ.